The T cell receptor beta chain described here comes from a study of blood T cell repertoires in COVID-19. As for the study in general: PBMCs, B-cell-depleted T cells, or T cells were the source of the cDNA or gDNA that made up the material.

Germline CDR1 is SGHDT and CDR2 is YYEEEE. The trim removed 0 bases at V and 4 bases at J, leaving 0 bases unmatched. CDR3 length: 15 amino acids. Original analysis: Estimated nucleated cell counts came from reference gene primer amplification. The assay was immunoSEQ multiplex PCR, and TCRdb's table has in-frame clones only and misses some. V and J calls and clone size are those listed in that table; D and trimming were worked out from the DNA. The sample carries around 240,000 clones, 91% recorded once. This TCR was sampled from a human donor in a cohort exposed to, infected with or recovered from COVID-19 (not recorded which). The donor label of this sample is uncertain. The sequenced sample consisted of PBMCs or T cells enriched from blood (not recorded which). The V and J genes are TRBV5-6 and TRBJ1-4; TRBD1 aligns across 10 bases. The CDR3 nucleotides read TGTGCCAGCAGCTTGGGGACAGGGGGTAATGAAAAACTGTTTTTT. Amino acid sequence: CASSLGTGGNEKLFF.